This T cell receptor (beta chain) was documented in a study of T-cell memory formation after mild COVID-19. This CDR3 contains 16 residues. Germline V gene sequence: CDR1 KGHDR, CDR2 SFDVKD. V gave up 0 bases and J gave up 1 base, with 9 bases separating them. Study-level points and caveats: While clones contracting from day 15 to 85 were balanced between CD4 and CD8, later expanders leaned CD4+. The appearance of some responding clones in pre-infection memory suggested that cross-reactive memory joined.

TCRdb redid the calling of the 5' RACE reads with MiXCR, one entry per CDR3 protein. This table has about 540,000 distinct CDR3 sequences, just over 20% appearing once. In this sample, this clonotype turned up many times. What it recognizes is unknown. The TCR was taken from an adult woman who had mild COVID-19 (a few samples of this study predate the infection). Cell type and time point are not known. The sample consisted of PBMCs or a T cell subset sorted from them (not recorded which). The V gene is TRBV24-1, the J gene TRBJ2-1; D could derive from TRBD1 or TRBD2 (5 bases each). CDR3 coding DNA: TGTGCCACCAGTGATTTGAGAGGGGAGTCCTACAATGAGCAGTTCTTC. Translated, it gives CATSDLRGESYNEQFF.